This T cell receptor (beta chain) comes out of a study of vaccination and CD4 T cells after COVID-19. For the study at large: Overlapping peptides covering the spike proteins of SARS-CoV-2, HCoV-NL63, HCoV-OC43 and HCoV-229E were added to stimulate cells. Whole-study findings and limits: The median count of SARS-CoV-2-reactive clonotypes rose from about 22 to 38, not significantly.

There are a few counts of this clonotype. No antigen is known for it. The Oncomine TCR Beta short-read assay was applied to DNA of cultured CD4+ T cells. DNA came from CD4+ T cells after culture. TCRdb re-analysed the PCR reads in MiXCR, keeping a single row per CDR3 protein. The profile covers 10,000 to 15,000 distinct CDR3 sequences, with about 61% appearing a single time and about 10% taken by the ten largest. Treatment specified: roughly 10-day PBMC culture with coronavirus spike peptide pools or control peptides (ViraFEST assay). V was shortened by 5 bases and J by 1 base, with 14 bases between the two germline ends. Germline CDR1 is ENHRY and CDR2 is SYGVKD. The CDR3 length is 15 residues.

The chain uses TRBV10-3 and TRBJ1-1; D gene unclear. Material: CD4+ T cells from blood, cultured in vitro. This clonotype was sampled from a human donor who had recovered from COVID-19. The CDR3 loop reads CAISTSGSRNTEAFF. CDR3 nucleotides: TGTGCCATCAGTACTTCAGGTTCACGGAACACTGAAGCTTTCTTT.